The entry below describes one T cell receptor beta chain. The antigen remains unidentified. The data stem from a study of early stage breast cancer tumors. Study observations and caveats: Bulk DNA sequencing of unsorted cells missed chain pairing and markers. Tumors had approximately 2.5-fold higher T cell density and higher clonality than adjacent normal breast tissue. Most shared enriched TCRB sequences were commonly generated ones.

Clones were read by immunoSEQ multiplex PCR, and TCRdb kept only the in-frame ones, dropping some. The top ten clones hold roughly 1.8% of a sample with about 17,000 clones, around 82% of them seen once. Germline CDR1 MGHRA, CDR2 YSYEKL. The CDR3 sequence is 18 residues long. With 4 bases clipped from V and 0 bases from J, the junction kept 12 bases outside the gene matches. The origin of this receptor is a person between 65 and 80 years old with breast cancer. The chain employs TRBV4-1 and TRBJ2-1; 7 bases align to TRBD2. Specimen: blood. DNA for the CDR3: TGCGCCAGCAGCCCCCGAGGGCTAGCGGAAAGCTCCTACAATGAGCAGTTCTTC. This gives the protein CASSPRGLAESSYNEQFF.